Each of the 16 T cell receptor beta chains below was sequenced from the same sample in a study of blood T cell repertoires in COVID-19. Using immunoSEQ multiplex PCR, the repertoire was profiled, and TCRdb retains in-frame clones only, with some absent. This repertoire shows more than 300,000 clones, about 90% found once; its top ten account for 1.5% to 2%. Material for sequencing was peripheral blood. These receptors were taken from a woman aged 30 to 39 with COVID-19, enrolled during active disease.

This clone was observed a single time. The chain has TRBV9 and TRBJ1-1; 9 nucleotides match TRBD1. With V trimmed by 4 bases and J by 5 bases, 9 bases remained unmatched. CDR3 length equals 15 residues. The V gene's germline CDR1 is SGDLS and CDR2 YYNGEE. CDR3: CASSPWGQGLTEAFF. The CDR3 DNA reads as TGTGCCAGCAGCCCCTGGGGACAGGGTTTAACTGAAGCTTTCTTT.

The V call is TRBV5-1, the J call TRBJ1-2; 8 nucleotides match TRBD1. The CDR3 extends over 13 amino acids. Trimming cost V 2 bases and J 8 bases; bases outside gene matches: 5. Germline lookup yields CDR1 SGHRS and CDR2 YFSETQ. In nucleotides, the CDR3 is TGCGCCAGCAGCTTACAGGGGGTTGAAGGCTACACCTTC. Protein: CASSLQGVEGYTF.

The chain carries TRBV7-2 and TRBJ2-1, with a tentative D call TRBD1 (5 bases). Germline CDR1 is SGHTA and CDR2 is FQGNSA. CDR3 size: 16 residues. V was shortened by 4 bases and J by 0 bases, with 13 bases between the two germline ends. CDR3 DNA sequence: TGTGCCAGCAGCTCGTTAAGACAGAGCTCCTACAATGAGCAGTTCTTC. Protein sequence: CASSSLRQSSYNEQFF.

This chain joins TRBV5-5 and TRBJ1-1; no firm D call. Germline V lookup: CDR1 SGHKS, CDR2 YYEKEE (reference sequence). Trimming shortened V by 0 bases and J by 7 bases, and 7 bases separated the two germline ends. The CDR3 loop spans 12 amino acids. The CDR3 nucleotides read TGTGCCAGCAGCTTGGTGAGGGATGAAGCTTTCTTT. This translates into CASSLVRDEAFF.

This clone was observed a single time. The chain couples TRBV7-9 to TRBJ1-4; 9 nucleotides match TRBD1. The germline V gene has CDR1 SEHNR and CDR2 FQNEAQ (reference sequence). This CDR3 is built from 14 residues. V shed 6 bases, J shed 7 bases, and the junction held 6 bases outside the gene matches. In DNA form, the CDR3 reads TGTGCCAGCAGTCCGGACAGGGGTACTGAAAAACTGTTTTTT. Amino acid sequence: CASSPDRGTEKLFF.

The chain combines TRBV6-5 with TRBJ1-2, with TRBD1 as a possible D gene (5 bases). Germline V gene sequence: CDR1 MNHEY, CDR2 SVGAGI. The CDR3 spans 12 residues. The V gene lost 10 bases and the J gene lost 8 bases, with 17 bases spanning the gap. This CDR3 is CATSWGGVGYTF. The DNA of the CDR3 is TGTGCCACTTCATGGGGAGGGGTAGGCTACACCTTC.

The CDR3 sequence is CASTTFHDRAQHF. The CDR3 DNA sequence: TGTGCCAGCACCACATTCCACGACCGGGCCCAGCATTTT. The rearrangement uses TRBV21-1 and TRBJ1-5. TRBV21-1 constitutes a pseudogene. The CDR3 is 13 residues long.

This clone appeared a single time. The chain is built from TRBV6-5 and TRBJ2-1, with TRBD2 matching 9 bases. The CDR3 covers 15 residues. Germline V lookup: CDR1 MNHEY, CDR2 SVGAGI. The trim removed 2 bases at V and 10 bases at J, leaving 9 bases unmatched. The CDR3 DNA reads TGTGCCAGCAGTTACGAGGCGGGGGGGCCGCAGGAGCAGTTCTTC. Translation: CASSYEAGGPQEQFF.

The V call is TRBV24-1, the J call TRBJ1-2; 9 bases are shared with TRBD1. V was clipped by 4 bases and J by 6 bases; unmatched bases: 11. This CDR3 region has 16 residues. The germline CDR1 and CDR2 sequences are KGHDR and SFDVKD. CDR3 loop: CATSESPGQGDHGYTF. The CDR3 region has the DNA TGTGCCACCAGTGAATCACCGGGACAGGGAGATCATGGCTACACCTTC.

This sequence joins TRBV7-8 and TRBJ2-6; D is unresolved. The germline V and J ends were trimmed by 7 bases and 3 bases, with 7 bases remaining between them. This CDR3 spans 13 amino acids. Germline V gene sequence: CDR1 SGHVS, CDR2 FQNEAQ. The DNA for the CDR3 is TGTGCCAGCACCCTCTTTGGGGCCAACGTCCTGACTTTC. Its protein product is CASTLFGANVLTF.

The rearrangement links TRBV6-5 to TRBJ2-3; 7 bases are a match to TRBD2. The V segment lost 6 bases and the J segment 2 bases; nucleotides outside the gene matches: 5. CDR3 size: 14 residues. Looked up from germline, CDR1 is MNHEY and CDR2 is SVGAGI. CDR3 nucleotides: TGTGCCAGCAGGTTAGCGGGCCCCACAGATACGCAGTATTTT. Translation gives CASRLAGPTDTQYF.

This clone occurred once. The J gene is TRBJ2-2, the V gene TRBV10-2; D not resolved. The CDR3 runs 13 residues. Germline CDR1 WSHSY, CDR2 SAAADI. Deletions cut 10 bases from V and 1 base from J, with 10 bases between. In nucleotides, the CDR3 is TGCGCCATCCAGCTAGGGAACACCGGGGAGCTGTTTTTT. It specifies CAIQLGNTGELFF.

The V call is TRBV30, the J call TRBJ2-6; D gene ambiguous. The CDR3 is made up of 14 amino acids. CDR1 GTSNPN and CDR2 SVGIG come from the germline V gene (reference sequence). V was pared by 0 bases and J by 0 bases, with 3 bases between. The CDR3 here is CAWSVYSGANVLTF. The CDR3 bases are TGTGCCTGGAGTGTATACTCTGGGGCCAACGTCCTGACTTTC.

The V call is TRBV12-3 or TRBV12-4, the J call TRBJ2-1; no definite D call. The CDR3 runs 12 residues. V lost 1 base to trimming and J lost 8 bases, with 6 bases between them. CDR3 amino acids: CASSLGRDEQFF. The DNA of the CDR3 is TGTGCCAGCAGTTTAGGGAGAGATGAGCAGTTCTTC.

The chain uses TRBV28 and TRBJ2-4, with 8 bases fitting TRBD2. Trimming cost V 6 bases and J 6 bases; bases outside gene matches: 4. CDR3 length equals 13 residues. The germline V gene has CDR1 MDHEN and CDR2 SYDVKM. CDR3 sequence (DNA): TGTGCCAGCAGAAGCAGCGGGGGAAACATTCAGTACTTC. This gives the protein CASRSSGGNIQYF.

The chain employs TRBV11-2 and TRBJ1-6; D unresolved. Trimming left V 4 bases short and J 15 bases short, with 10 bases between. Germline lookup yields CDR1 SGHAT and CDR2 FQNNGV. The CDR3 is 11 residues long. The CDR3 here is CASSSAGVLHF. As DNA, the CDR3 is TGTGCCAGCAGCTCTGCCGGGGTCCTCCACTTT.